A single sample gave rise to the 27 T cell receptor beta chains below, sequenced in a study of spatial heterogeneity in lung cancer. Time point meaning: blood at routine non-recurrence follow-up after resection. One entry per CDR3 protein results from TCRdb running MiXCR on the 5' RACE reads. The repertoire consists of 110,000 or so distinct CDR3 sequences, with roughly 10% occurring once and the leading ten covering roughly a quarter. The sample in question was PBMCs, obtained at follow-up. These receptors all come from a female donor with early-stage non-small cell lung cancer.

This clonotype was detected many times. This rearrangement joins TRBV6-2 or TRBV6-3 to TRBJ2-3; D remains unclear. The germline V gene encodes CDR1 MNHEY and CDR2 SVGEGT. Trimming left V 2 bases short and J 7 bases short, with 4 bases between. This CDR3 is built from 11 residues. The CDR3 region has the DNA TGTGCCAGCAGTTACGGGCATACGCAGTATTTT. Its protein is CASSYGHTQYF.

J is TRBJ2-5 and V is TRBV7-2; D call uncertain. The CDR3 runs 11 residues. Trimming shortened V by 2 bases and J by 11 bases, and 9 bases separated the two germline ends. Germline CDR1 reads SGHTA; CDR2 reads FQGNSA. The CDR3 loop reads CASSLPPKQYF. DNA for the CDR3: TGTGCCAGCAGCTTACCGCCGAAACAGTACTTC.

The CDR3 nucleotides are TGCAGCGTCCACAGGGGCTTAGGAGAGCAGTACTTC. This gives the protein CSVHRGLGEQYF. The V call is TRBV29-1, the J call TRBJ2-7; TRBD1 matches 7 bases. Germline CDR1 reads SQVTM; CDR2 reads ANQGSEA. Trimming cost V 6 bases and J 7 bases; bases outside gene matches: 9. The CDR3 runs to 12 residues.

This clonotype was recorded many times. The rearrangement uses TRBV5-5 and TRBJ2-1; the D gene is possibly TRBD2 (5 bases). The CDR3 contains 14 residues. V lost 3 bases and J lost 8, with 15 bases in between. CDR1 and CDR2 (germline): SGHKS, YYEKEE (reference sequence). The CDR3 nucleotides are TGTGCCAGCAGCTCCCCACTAGTTTCCCATGAGCAGTTCTTC. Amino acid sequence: CASSSPLVSHEQFF. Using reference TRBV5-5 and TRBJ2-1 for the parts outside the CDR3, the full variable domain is DAGVTQSPTHLIKTRGQQVTLRCSPISGHKSVSWYQQVLGQGPQFIFQYYEKEERGRGNFPDRFSARQFPNYSSELNVNALLLGDSALYLCASSSPLVSHEQFFGPGTRLTVL.

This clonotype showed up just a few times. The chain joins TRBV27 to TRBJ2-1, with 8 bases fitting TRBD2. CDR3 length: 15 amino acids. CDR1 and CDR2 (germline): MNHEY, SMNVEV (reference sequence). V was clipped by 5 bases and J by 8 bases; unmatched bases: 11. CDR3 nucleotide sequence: TGTGCCAGCAGTCAGCCGGGACTAGTCAGCTATGAGCAGTTCTTC. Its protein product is CASSQPGLVSYEQFF.

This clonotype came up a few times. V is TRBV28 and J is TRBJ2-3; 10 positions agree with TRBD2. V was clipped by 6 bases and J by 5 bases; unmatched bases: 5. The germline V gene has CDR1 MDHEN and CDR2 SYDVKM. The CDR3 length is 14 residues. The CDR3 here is CASREGLAQDTQYF. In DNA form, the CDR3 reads TGTGCCAGCAGGGAGGGACTAGCGCAAGATACGCAGTATTTT.

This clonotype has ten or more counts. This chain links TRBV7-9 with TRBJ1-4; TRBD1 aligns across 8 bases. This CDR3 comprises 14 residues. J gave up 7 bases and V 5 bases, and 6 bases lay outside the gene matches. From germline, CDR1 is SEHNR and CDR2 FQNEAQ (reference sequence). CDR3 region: CASSQDRVAEKLFF. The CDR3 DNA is TGTGCCAGCAGCCAGGACAGGGTGGCTGAAAAACTGTTTTTT.

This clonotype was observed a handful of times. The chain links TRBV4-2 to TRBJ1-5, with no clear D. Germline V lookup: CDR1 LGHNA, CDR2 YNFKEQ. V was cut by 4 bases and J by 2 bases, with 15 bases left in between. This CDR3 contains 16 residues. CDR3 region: CASSLRASGGNQPQHF. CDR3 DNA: TGTGCCAGCAGCCTTAGGGCCTCCGGGGGCAATCAGCCCCAGCATTTT.

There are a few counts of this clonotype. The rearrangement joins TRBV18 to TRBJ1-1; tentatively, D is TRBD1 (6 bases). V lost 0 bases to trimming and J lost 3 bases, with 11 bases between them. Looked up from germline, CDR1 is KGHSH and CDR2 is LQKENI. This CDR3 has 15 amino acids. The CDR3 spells CASSPPNREDTEAFF. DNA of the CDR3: TGTGCCAGCTCACCACCGAACAGGGAGGACACTGAAGCTTTCTTT.

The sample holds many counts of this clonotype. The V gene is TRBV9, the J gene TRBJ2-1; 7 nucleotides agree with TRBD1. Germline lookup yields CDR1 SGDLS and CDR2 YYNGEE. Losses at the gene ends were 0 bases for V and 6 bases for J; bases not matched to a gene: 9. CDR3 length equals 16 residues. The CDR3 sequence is CASSVGAGDSRNEQFF. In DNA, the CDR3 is TGTGCCAGCAGCGTAGGAGCCGGGGACAGTCGCAATGAGCAGTTCTTC.

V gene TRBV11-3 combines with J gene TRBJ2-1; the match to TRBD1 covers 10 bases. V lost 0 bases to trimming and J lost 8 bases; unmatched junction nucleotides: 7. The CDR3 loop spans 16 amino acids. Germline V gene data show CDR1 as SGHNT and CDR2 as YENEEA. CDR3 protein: CASSLEGDRGRDEQFF. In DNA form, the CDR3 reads TGTGCCAGCAGCTTAGAGGGGGACAGGGGAAGGGATGAGCAGTTCTTC.

The CDR3 DNA sequence: TGCAGCGGGGGGGACAGGCAAGAGACCCAGTACTTC. Its protein is CSGGDRQETQYF. This chain links TRBV29-1 with TRBJ2-5; 8 nucleotides line up with TRBD1. After removal of 7 bases from V and 2 bases from J, the junction contained 3 bases not matched to a gene. The CDR3 loop spans 12 amino acids. CDR1 is SQVTM and CDR2 is ANQGSEA in the germline V gene.

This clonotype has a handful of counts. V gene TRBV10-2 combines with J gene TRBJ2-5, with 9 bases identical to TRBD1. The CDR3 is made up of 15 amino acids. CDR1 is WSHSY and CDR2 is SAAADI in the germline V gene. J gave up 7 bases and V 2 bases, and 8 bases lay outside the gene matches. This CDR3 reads CASSEITGGLGTQYF. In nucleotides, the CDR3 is TGCGCCAGCAGTGAGATAACAGGGGGCCTCGGGACCCAGTACTTC.

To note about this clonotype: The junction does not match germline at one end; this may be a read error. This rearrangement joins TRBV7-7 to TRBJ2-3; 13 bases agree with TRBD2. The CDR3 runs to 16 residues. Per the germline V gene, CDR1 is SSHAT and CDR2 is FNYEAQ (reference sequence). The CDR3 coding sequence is TGTGCTAGCAGCCCCGGACTAGCGGGAGACATAGATACGCAGTATTTT. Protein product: CASSPGLAGDIDTQYF.

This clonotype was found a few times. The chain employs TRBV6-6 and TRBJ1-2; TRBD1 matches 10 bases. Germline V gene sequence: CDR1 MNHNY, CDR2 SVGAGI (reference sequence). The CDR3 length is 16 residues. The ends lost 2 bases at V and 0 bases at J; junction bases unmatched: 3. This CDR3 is CASSYRQGAPNYGYTF. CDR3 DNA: TGTGCCAGCAGTTACCGACAGGGGGCTCCTAACTATGGCTACACCTTC.

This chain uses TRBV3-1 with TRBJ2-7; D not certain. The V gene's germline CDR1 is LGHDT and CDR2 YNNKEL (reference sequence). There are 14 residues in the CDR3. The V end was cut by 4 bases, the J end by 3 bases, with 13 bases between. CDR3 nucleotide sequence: TGTGCCAGCAGCCCCCTCTTGACCAGCTACGAGCAGTACGTC. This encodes CASSPLLTSYEQYV.

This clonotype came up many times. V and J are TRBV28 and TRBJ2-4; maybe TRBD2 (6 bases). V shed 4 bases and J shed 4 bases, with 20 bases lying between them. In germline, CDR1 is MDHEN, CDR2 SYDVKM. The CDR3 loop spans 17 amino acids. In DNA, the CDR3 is TGTGCCAGCAGTTCAACAGCAGCTGGAGGGCGTAAAAACATTCAGTACTTC. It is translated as CASSSTAAGGRKNIQYF. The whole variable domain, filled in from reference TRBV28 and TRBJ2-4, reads DVKVTQSSRYLVKRTGEKVFLECVQDMDHENMFWYRQDPGLGLRLIYFSYDVKMKEKGDIPEGYSVSREKKERFSLILESASTNQTSMYLCASSSTAAGGRKNIQYFGAGTRLSVL.

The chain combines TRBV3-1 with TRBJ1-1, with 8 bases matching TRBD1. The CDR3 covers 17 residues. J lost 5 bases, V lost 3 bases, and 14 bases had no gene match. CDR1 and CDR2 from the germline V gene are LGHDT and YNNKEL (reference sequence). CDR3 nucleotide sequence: TGTGCCAGCAGCCAGTACCGCGTCTTCAGGGGGCAAACTGAAGCTTTCTTT. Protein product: CASSQYRVFRGQTEAFF.

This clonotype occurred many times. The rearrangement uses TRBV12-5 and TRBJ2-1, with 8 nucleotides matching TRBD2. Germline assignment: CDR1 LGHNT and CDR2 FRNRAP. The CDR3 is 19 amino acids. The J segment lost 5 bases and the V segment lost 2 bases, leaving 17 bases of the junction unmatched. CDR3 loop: CASGLKQLLAGLYNNEQFF. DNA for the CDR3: TGTGCTAGTGGTTTGAAACAACTCCTAGCGGGTCTCTACAACAATGAGCAGTTCTTC.

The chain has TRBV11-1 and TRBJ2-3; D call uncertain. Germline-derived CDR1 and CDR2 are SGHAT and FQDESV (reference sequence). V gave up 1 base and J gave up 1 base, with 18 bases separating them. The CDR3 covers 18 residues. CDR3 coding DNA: TGTGCCAGCAGCTTAGTAGGACGGACCAGGAGTCGCACAGATACGCAGTATTTT. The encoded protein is CASSLVGRTRSRTDTQYF. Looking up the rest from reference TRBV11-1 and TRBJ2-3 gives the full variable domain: EAEVAQSPRYKITEKSQAVAFWCDPISGHATLYWYRQILGQGPELLVQFQDESVVDDSQLPKDRFSAERLKGVDSTLKIQPAELGDSAMYLCASSLVGRTRSRTDTQYFGPGTRLTVL.

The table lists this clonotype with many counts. CDR3 region: CASSVTTRGEKAFF. The CDR3 bases are TGTGCCAGCAGCGTAACCACGCGGGGCGAAAAAGCTTTCTTT. V is TRBV9 and J is TRBJ1-1, with D possibly matching TRBD1 (5 bases). CDR3 size: 14 residues. V was clipped by 1 base and J by 9 bases, with 16 bases between them. Per the germline V gene, CDR1 is SGDLS and CDR2 is YYNGEE.

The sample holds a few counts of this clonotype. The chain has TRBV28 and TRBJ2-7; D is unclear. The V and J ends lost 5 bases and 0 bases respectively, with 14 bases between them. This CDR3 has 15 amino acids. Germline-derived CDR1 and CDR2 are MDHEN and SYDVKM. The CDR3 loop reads CASSLTSRSSYEQYF. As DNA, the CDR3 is TGTGCCAGCAGTCTGACAAGCAGGAGCTCCTACGAGCAGTACTTC.

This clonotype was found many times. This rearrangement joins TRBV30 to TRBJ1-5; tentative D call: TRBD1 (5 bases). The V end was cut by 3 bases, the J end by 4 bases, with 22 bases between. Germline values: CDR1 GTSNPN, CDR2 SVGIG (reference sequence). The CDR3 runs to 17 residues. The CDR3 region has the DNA TGTGCCTGGAGCCCCGGAGGGGTCGCGCGGGCTAATCAGCCCCAGCATTTT. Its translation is CAWSPGGVARANQPQHF.

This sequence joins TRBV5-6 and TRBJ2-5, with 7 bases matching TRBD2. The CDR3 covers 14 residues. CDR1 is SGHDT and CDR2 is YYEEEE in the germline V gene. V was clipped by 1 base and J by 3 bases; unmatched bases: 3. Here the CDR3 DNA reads TGTGCCAGCAGCTTGACCCTAGCGGAAGAGACCCAGTACTTC. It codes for CASSLTLAEETQYF.

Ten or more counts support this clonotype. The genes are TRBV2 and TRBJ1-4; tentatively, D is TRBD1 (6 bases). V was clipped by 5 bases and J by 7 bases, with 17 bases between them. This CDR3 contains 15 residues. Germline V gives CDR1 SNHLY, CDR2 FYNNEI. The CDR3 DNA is TGTGCCAGCAGTTTAGTCGGCAGAGGGGGTGAAAAACTGTTTTTT. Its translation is CASSLVGRGGEKLFF.

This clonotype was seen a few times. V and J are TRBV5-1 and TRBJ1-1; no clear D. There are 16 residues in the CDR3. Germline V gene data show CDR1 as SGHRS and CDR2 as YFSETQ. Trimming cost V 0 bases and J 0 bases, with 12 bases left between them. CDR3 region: CASSLVAGSMNTEAFF. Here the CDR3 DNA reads TGCGCCAGCAGCTTGGTCGCAGGTAGCATGAACACTGAAGCTTTCTTT.

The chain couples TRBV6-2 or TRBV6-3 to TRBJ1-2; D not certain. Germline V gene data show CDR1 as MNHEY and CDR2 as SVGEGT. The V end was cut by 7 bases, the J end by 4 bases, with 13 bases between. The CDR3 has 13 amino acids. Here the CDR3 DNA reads TGTGCCAGCACCTCCCGGGGAGTCTATGGCTACACCTTC. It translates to CASTSRGVYGYTF.